This is a list of T cell receptor beta chains from one sample in a study of control samples from healthy donors and cancer patients. TCRdb's copy holds only in-frame clones and misses some; the assay was immunoSEQ multiplex PCR. Found here are about 78,000 clones, 85% to 90% of them singletons; the top ten hold about 7.6%. The sample consisted of blood. The receptors were gathered from a woman aged 55-69 years in good health. CDR3s include the opening cysteine and the closing phenylalanine or tryptophan. A D gene is named only where the DNA matches it firmly. A clone size is listed for some rows: how often the clone was seen (once, few, many), or a class if it is expanded.

j_call	clone_size	d_call	cdr3_length	v_call	cdr3_aa	cdr3_nt
TRBJ2-7	.	.	14	TRBV14	CASSQNAGFYEQYF	TGTGCCAGCAGCCAAAACGCGGGATTCTACGAGCAGTACTTC
TRBJ1-1	once	.	14	TRBV6-6	CASSYSQGESEAFF	TGTGCCAGCAGTTACAGCCAGGGAGAGAGTGAAGCTTTCTTT
TRBJ2-1	once	TRBD2	15	TRBV6-5	CASSTAGGSYNEQFF	TGTGCCAGCAGTACGGCAGGCGGGAGTTACAATGAGCAGTTCTTC
TRBJ2-3	.	TRBD2	16	TRBV5-1	CASSLGLAGSTDTQYF	TGCGCCAGCAGCTTGGGCCTAGCGGGCAGCACAGATACGCAGTATTTT
TRBJ1-5	.	.	14	TRBV10-2	CASLPQQRNQPQHF	TGCGCCAGCCTCCCTCAACAGCGCAATCAGCCCCAGCATTTT
TRBJ1-6	.	.	15	TRBV11-3	CASSKELTARSPLHF	TGTGCCAGCAGCAAAGAATTAACGGCAAGGTCACCCCTCCACTTT
TRBJ2-1	.	.	13	TRBV5-1	CASSTFSGIEQFF	TGCGCCAGCAGCACCTTCTCGGGGATAGAGCAGTTCTTC
TRBJ1-2	.	.	15	TRBV7-9	CASSLGRASNYGYTF	TGTGCCAGCAGCTTAGGGAGAGCCTCTAACTATGGCTACACCTTC
TRBJ1-1	.	.	13	TRBV28	CASSFTGGTEAFF	TGTGCCAGCAGTTTCACGGGGGGCACTGAAGCTTTCTTT
TRBJ1-1	.	TRBD1	13	TRBV12-3/TRBV12-4	CASRPQGVTEAFF	TGTGCCAGCAGGCCCCAGGGGGTCACTGAAGCTTTCTTT
TRBJ1-2	.	.	13	TRBV25-1	CATSYVAGGGYTF	TGTGCCACCTCATATGTGGCCGGCGGGGGCTACACCTTC
TRBJ1-6	.	.	13	TRBV7-6	CASSPGRGSPLHF	TGTGCCAGCAGCCCCGGGCGGGGCTCACCCCTCCACTTT
TRBJ2-5	.	TRBD2	15	TRBV18	CASSLLLATQETQYF	TGTGCCAGCTCACTCCTACTAGCGACCCAAGAGACCCAGTACTTC
TRBJ1-3	.	.	16	TRBV12-5	CASGLVVQGAGNTIYF	TGTGCTAGTGGTTTGGTAGTCCAGGGAGCAGGAAACACCATATATTTT
TRBJ2-3	.	.	15	TRBV5-1	CASSFTNGITDTQYF	TGCGCCAGCAGCTTCACGAACGGAATCACAGATACGCAGTATTTT
TRBJ2-7	.	TRBD2	15	TRBV11-3	CASSLPGLAPYEQYF	TGTGCCAGCAGCTTACCAGGACTAGCTCCCTACGAGCAGTACTTC
TRBJ1-2	.	TRBD1	16	TRBV27	CASSLSWPGGSYGYTF	TGTGCCAGCAGTTTATCGTGGCCAGGGGGATCCTATGGCTACACCTTC
TRBJ1-3	.	.	14	TRBV5-6	CASSSGRSGNTIYF	TGTGCCAGCAGCTCAGGACGCTCTGGAAACACCATATATTTT
TRBJ1-2	.	TRBD1	13	TRBV3-1/TRBV3-2	CASSQTGGGGYTF	TGTGCCAGCAGCCAAACAGGGGGCGGGGGCTACACCTTC
TRBJ1-1	.	TRBD1	15	TRBV6-5	CASIRTGGANTEAFF	TGTGCCAGCATCCGGACAGGGGGCGCGAACACTGAAGCTTTCTTT
TRBJ2-7	once	TRBD2	13	TRBV5-1	CASSLTGRSEQYF	TGCGCCAGCAGCTTGACCGGGAGGAGCGAGCAGTACTTC
TRBJ2-7	.	.	14	TRBV2	CASTTQLASYEQYF	TGTGCCAGCACGACGCAGCTGGCCTCCTACGAGCAGTACTTC
TRBJ1-6	.	.	13	TRBV6-2/TRBV6-3	CASSYSRKSPLHF	TGTGCCAGCAGTTACTCAAGGAAATCACCCCTCCACTTT
TRBJ1-1	.	TRBD1	15	TRBV18	CASSPQTGGHTEAFF	TGTGCCAGCTCACCGCAAACAGGGGGACACACTGAAGCTTTCTTT
TRBJ2-6	few	.	19	TRBV5-6	CASSRAGSYPGSGANVLTF	TGTGCCAGCAGCCGTGCCGGCTCCTACCCAGGCTCTGGGGCCAACGTCCTGACTTTC
TRBJ1-5	once	.	15	TRBV7-2	CASSLSRGSNQPQHF	TGTGCCAGCAGCTTAAGTAGGGGTAGCAATCAGCCCCAGCATTTT
TRBJ1-2	.	.	13	TRBV29-1	CSVSWTEGYGYTF	TGCAGCGTTTCATGGACAGAGGGCTATGGCTACACCTTC
TRBJ1-1	.	.	14	TRBV7-8	CASSLLGSLTEAFF	TGTGCCAGCAGCTTACTGGGTAGCCTCACTGAAGCTTTCTTT
TRBJ2-3	.	.	13	TRBV6-5	CASSYYRRDTQYF	TGTGCCAGCAGTTACTATCGTAGGGATACGCAGTATTTT
TRBJ1-1	.	TRBD1	14	TRBV2	CASSDRGGETEAFF	TGTGCCAGCAGTGACCGAGGGGGCGAAACTGAAGCTTTCTTT
TRBJ2-5	.	TRBD2	15	TRBV5-1	CASSRGDGSQETQYF	TGCGCCAGCAGTCGGGGGGACGGGTCCCAAGAGACCCAGTACTTC
TRBJ2-7	.	.	15	TRBV7-6	CASSLDGGTAYEQYF	TGTGCCAGCAGCTTAGATGGGGGGACCGCCTACGAGCAGTACTTC
TRBJ2-2	.	.	17	TRBV7-3	CASSSPRDRANTGELFF	TGTGCCAGCAGCTCCCCCAGGGACCGGGCGAACACCGGGGAGCTGTTTTTT
TRBJ1-4	.	.	15	TRBV4-2	CASSQGTTTNEKLFF	TGTGCCAGCAGCCAAGGGACTACAACTAATGAAAAACTGTTTTTT
TRBJ1-2	.	TRBD1	18	TRBV27	CASSLAPGQGILNYGYTF	TGTGCCAGCAGTTTAGCCCCGGGACAGGGGATCCTAAACTATGGCTACACCTTC
TRBJ2-1	.	.	13	TRBV3-1/TRBV3-2	CASSQESVNEQFF	TGTGCCAGCAGCCAAGAGAGCGTTAATGAGCAGTTCTTC
TRBJ2-3	once	.	12	TRBV12-5	CASGLIEDTQYF	TGTGCTAGTGGTTTAATCGAAGATACGCAGTATTTT
TRBJ2-2	.	.	14	TRBV7-8	CASSSGAGTGELFF	TGTGCCAGCAGCTCGGGGGCGGGCACCGGAGAGCTGTTTTTT
TRBJ2-2	.	TRBD2	14	TRBV28	CASSRGRATGELFF	TGTGCCAGCAGCCGAGGGAGGGCCACCGGGGAGCTGTTTTTT
TRBJ2-2	.	TRBD1	18	TRBV4-3	CASSQEGFGTVNTGELFF	TGCGCCAGCAGCCAAGAGGGATTTGGGACAGTTAACACCGGGGAGCTGTTTTTT
TRBJ2-5	.	.	13	TRBV19	CASSMWGKETQYF	TGTGCCAGTAGTATGTGGGGAAAAGAGACCCAGTACTTC
TRBJ1-1	.	.	19	TRBV18	CASSPFIGGGRAVETEAFF	TGTGCCAGCTCTCCCTTTATAGGGGGGGGGCGCGCAGTTGAGACTGAAGCTTTCTTT